The 17 T cell receptor beta chains presented below share a single source sample, sequenced in a study of T cells in localized non-small cell lung cancer. Produced via immunoSEQ multiplex PCR; TCRdb's table is partial and in-frame only. The sample has around 36,000 clones, 81% seen once. The sample in question was peripheral blood mononuclear cells, obtained before any cancer treatment. These receptors came from a male donor aged 60 or over with stage II lung adenocarcinoma.

The chain combines TRBV29-1 with TRBJ1-2; a possible D gene is TRBD1 (5 bases). In germline, CDR1 is SQVTM, CDR2 ANQGSEA. This CDR3 is built from 13 residues. V dropped 6 bases and J dropped 4 bases, with 15 bases sitting between them. CDR3 sequence: CSVLDSPPYGYTF. As DNA, the CDR3 is TGCAGCGTCCTCGACAGCCCCCCCTATGGCTACACCTTC.

The V gene is TRBV7-3, the J gene TRBJ2-2, with TRBD1 as a possible D gene (6 bases). CDR3 length equals 13 residues. Trimming took off 6 bases at V and 5 bases at J, with 10 bases between the two ends. Germline V gene data show CDR1 as SGHTA and CDR2 as FQGTGA. The CDR3 DNA reads as TGTGCCAGCAGACGTACAGGGACCGGGGAGCTGTTTTTT. Its translation: CASRRTGTGELFF. Drawing the rest from reference TRBV7-3 and TRBJ2-2, the complete variable domain is GAGVSQTPSNKVTEKGKYVELRCDPISGHTALYWYRQSLGQGPEFLIYFQGTGAADDSGLPNDRFFAVRPEGSVSTLKIQRTERGDSAVYLCASRRTGTGELFFGEGSRLTVL.

The genes are TRBV18 and TRBJ2-1; 11 nucleotides agree with TRBD2. The germline gives CDR1 KGHSH, CDR2 LQKENI. J lost 7 bases, V lost 2 bases, and 4 bases had no gene match. This CDR3 is built from 15 residues. The CDR3 DNA reads TGTGCCAGCTCACCAGGGGCTAGCGGGAGGAATGAGCAGTTCTTC. It yields the protein CASSPGASGRNEQFF.

The chain employs TRBV18 and TRBJ2-3; D unclear. The CDR3 runs to 13 residues. CDR1 and CDR2 (germline): KGHSH, LQKENI. V was shortened by 3 bases and J by 5 bases, with 9 bases between the two germline ends. CDR3 in DNA: TGTGCCAGCTCACCCACCCTCATAGATACGCAGTATTTT. Translating it yields CASSPTLIDTQYF.

The chain combines TRBV4-2 with TRBJ2-6; D is possibly TRBD1 (5 bases). Germline CDR1 reads LGHNA; CDR2 reads YNFKEQ. The CDR3 consists of 17 residues. V shed 0 bases and J shed 2 bases, with 11 bases lying between them. Here the CDR3 DNA reads TGTGCCAGCAGCCAAGAGTTCGGACAAACTGGGGCCAACGTCCTGACTTTC. Amino acid sequence: CASSQEFGQTGANVLTF.

The V gene is TRBV6-5, the J gene TRBJ2-1; the D gene could be TRBD1 or TRBD2 (6 bases each). Trimming took 4 bases from V and 5 from J, leaving 15 bases between them. The germline V gene encodes CDR1 MNHEY and CDR2 SVGAGI. The CDR3 consists of 15 residues. The CDR3: CASSSPGASHNEQFF. For the CDR3, the DNA is TGTGCCAGCAGTTCCCCGGGGGCTAGCCACAATGAGCAGTTCTTC.

The chain recombines TRBV7-2 with TRBJ1-2; D is unclear. The V end was cut by 6 bases, the J end by 6 bases, with 20 bases between. The length of the CDR3 is 15 residues. Germline CDR1 reads SGHTA; CDR2 reads FQGNSA. The CDR3 region has the DNA TGTGCCAGCAGTGAGACCAGAGGGCTGCTCAATGGCTACACCTTC. Residues: CASSETRGLLNGYTF.

This chain joins TRBV18 and TRBJ1-4; no definite D call. Trimming left V 1 base short and J 5 bases short, with 8 bases between. CDR1 and CDR2 from the germline V gene are KGHSH and LQKENI. CDR3 length: 14 amino acids. CDR3 region: CASSPLNGNEKLFF. DNA of the CDR3: TGTGCCAGCTCACCACTTAACGGGAATGAAAAACTGTTTTTT.

This clone came up a few times. The V call is TRBV7-2, the J call TRBJ1-2; TRBD1 might be the D (5 bases). V lost 5 bases to trimming and J lost 8 bases, with 18 bases between them. The CDR3 runs to 14 residues. Per the germline V gene, CDR1 is SGHTA and CDR2 is FQGNSA. The CDR3 sequence is CASSPLGGRDGYTF. DNA of the CDR3: TGTGCCAGCAGCCCCCTGGGTGGTAGGGACGGCTACACCTTC.

The chain couples TRBV6-1 to TRBJ2-7; D not resolved. Germline assignment: CDR1 MNHNS and CDR2 SASEGT. The CDR3 runs to 13 residues. The V gene lost 1 base and the J gene lost 2 bases, with 6 bases spanning the gap. The chain's CDR3 is CASSEDLPYEQYF. In nucleotides, the CDR3 is TGTGCCAGCAGTGAAGATCTGCCCTACGAGCAGTACTTC.

This chain joins TRBV30 and TRBJ2-7, with TRBD2 matching 9 bases. The CDR3 is 15 amino acids. V shed 0 bases, J shed 1 base, and the junction held 4 bases outside the gene matches. Germline V gives CDR1 GTSNPN, CDR2 SVGIG (reference sequence). The CDR3 loop is CAWSVGSGRSYEQYF. The CDR3, as DNA: TGTGCCTGGAGTGTAGGTAGCGGGAGATCCTACGAGCAGTACTTC.

This clone came up once. The chain couples TRBV11-1 to TRBJ2-7; D unclear. Trimming removed 4 bases at V and 2 bases at J, with 6 bases between. The CDR3 contains 12 residues. The germline gives CDR1 SGHAT, CDR2 FQDESV (reference sequence). CDR3 amino acids: CASSSGPYEQYF. The CDR3 nucleotides are TGTGCCAGCAGCTCCGGCCCCTACGAGCAGTACTTC.

On this clone: A read error may account for a junction end that differs from germline. This chain joins TRBV11-3 and TRBJ1-1; 11 nucleotides line up with TRBD1. The CDR3 length is 12 residues. Per germline, CDR1 SGHNT and CDR2 YENEEA. The CDR3 DNA is TGTGCCAGCGGTCCGGGACAGGGGGTGCAGGAGTTT. Encoded protein: CASGPGQGVQEF.

The chain combines TRBV5-1 with TRBJ2-3, with D possibly TRBD1 on 6 matching bases. The CDR3 contains 14 residues. Deletions cut 4 bases from V and 5 bases from J, with 14 bases between. Germline CDR1 SGHRS, CDR2 YFSETQ. The CDR3 bases are TGCGCCAGCAGCGGTACAGGGAAGGGAGATACGCAGTATTTT. Encoded protein: CASSGTGKGDTQYF.

This clone has more than one count but fewer than ten. The J gene is TRBJ2-3, the V gene TRBV5-4; 11 nucleotides align to TRBD2. The CDR3 spans 14 residues. V gave up 3 bases and J gave up 10 bases; unmatched junction bases: 7. Germline V CDR1 and CDR2: SGHNT, YYREEE (reference sequence). The CDR3 region is CASSWPLAGVAQYF. The CDR3 region has the DNA TGTGCCAGCAGCTGGCCACTAGCGGGAGTGGCGCAGTATTTT. The whole variable domain, filled in from reference TRBV5-4 and TRBJ2-3, reads ETGVTQSPTHLIKTRGQQVTLRCSSQSGHNTVSWYQQALGQGPQFIFQYYREEENGRGNFPPRFSGLQFPNYSSELNVNALELDDSALYLCASSWPLAGVAQYFGPGTRLTVL.

This chain links TRBV9 with TRBJ1-1; D gene ambiguous. Per germline, CDR1 SGDLS and CDR2 YYNGEE. CDR3 size: 12 residues. The germline V and J ends were trimmed by 7 bases and 0 bases, with 7 bases remaining between them. CDR3 in DNA: TGTGCCAGCGGGCACCTGAACACTGAAGCTTTCTTT. It encodes CASGHLNTEAFF.

The chain uses TRBV28 and TRBJ1-4; no firm D call. Trimming removed 6 bases from V and 8 bases from J, with 10 bases in between. CDR1 and CDR2 (germline): MDHEN, SYDVKM. This CDR3 has 12 amino acids. As DNA, the CDR3 is TGTGCCAGCAGGTTCGGGCGGGAAAAACTGTTTTTT. As protein: CASRFGREKLFF.